What follows are 30 T cell receptor beta chains derived from one specimen sequenced in a study of cytomegalovirus exposure and HLA in healthy donors. Clones were sequenced by immunoSEQ multiplex PCR, and TCRdb holds only the in-frame ones, with some missing. The sample includes under 100,000 clones, about four fifths of them seen just once. Sequencing was performed on PBMCs. These receptors all come from a woman aged 18-29 years in good health and CMV-seropositive.

The rearrangement joins TRBV11-3 to TRBJ2-3, with D maybe TRBD1 (6 bases). Germline CDR1 reads SGHNT; CDR2 reads YENEEA. The CDR3 consists of 13 residues. V lost 5 bases and J 4 bases, leaving 10 bases between the germline ends. CDR3 sequence (DNA): TGTGCCAGCAGCAGGGGGATACCAGATACGCAGTATTTT. Protein product: CASSRGIPDTQYF.

The rearrangement uses TRBV29-1 and TRBJ1-3; D is possibly TRBD1 (5 bases). CDR3 length: 12 residues. CDR1 is SQVTM, CDR2 ANQGSEA, per germline. The V end was cut by 6 bases, the J end by 2 bases, with 8 bases between. This chain's CDR3 is CSVSGPGNTIYF. The CDR3 DNA is TGCAGCGTCTCAGGGCCTGGAAACACCATATATTTT.

CDR3 loop: CASSHWWSSYNSPLHF. CDR3 nucleotide sequence: TGCGCCAGCAGTCATTGGTGGAGCTCCTATAATTCACCCCTCCACTTT. J is TRBJ1-6 and V is TRBV23-1, with unresolved D. TRBV23-1 is an ORF for which the function is uncertain. The CDR3 covers 16 residues. Trimming pared 3 bases from V and 0 bases from J, leaving 9 bases between.

The chain combines TRBV7-9 with TRBJ1-1; TRBD1 matches at 8 bases. This CDR3 comprises 15 residues. CDR1 is SEHNR, CDR2 FQNEAQ, per germline (reference sequence). J was trimmed by 3 bases and V by 4 bases; bases with no gene match: 7. CDR3 nucleotide sequence: TGTGCCAGCAGCTCCCCGACAGGGGTTCACACTGAAGCTTTCTTT. Protein sequence: CASSSPTGVHTEAFF.

The chain couples TRBV6-5 to TRBJ2-3; TRBD2 matches at 12 bases. Germline lookup yields CDR1 MNHEY and CDR2 SVGAGI. This CDR3 is 14 amino acids long. Germline trimming cut 6 bases from V and 5 bases from J; bases unmatched to any gene: 3. In nucleotides, the CDR3 is TGTGCCAGCAGACTAGCGGGGGGCAGAGATACGCAGTATTTT. Its protein is CASRLAGGRDTQYF.

The chain combines TRBV28 with TRBJ2-1; 11 nucleotides match TRBD1. The V gene's germline CDR1 is MDHEN and CDR2 SYDVKM. J gave up 12 bases and V 5 bases, and 18 bases lay outside the gene matches. This CDR3 is built from 17 residues. CDR3 sequence: CASSRDRGASIHLSQFF. CDR3 bases: TGTGCCAGCAGTCGGGACAGGGGGGCCTCTATCCACCTGTCGCAGTTCTTC.

This chain uses TRBV27 with TRBJ2-7, with 12 bases matching TRBD2. J lost 5 bases, V lost 6 bases, and 11 bases had no gene match. The CDR3 runs 16 residues. The V gene's germline CDR1 is MNHEY and CDR2 SMNVEV (reference sequence). The CDR3 here is CASRFLAGGLLNEQYF. The CDR3 DNA reads TGTGCCAGCAGATTCCTAGCGGGGGGGTTGCTAAACGAGCAGTACTTC.

V usage is TRBV10-3 and J usage is TRBJ1-2; 7 nucleotides align to TRBD1. The germline CDR1 and CDR2 sequences are ENHRY and SYGVKD. This CDR3 region has 14 residues. V shed 4 bases and J 6 bases; nucleotides not matched to a gene: 8. The CDR3: CAISGGRGTDGYTF. CDR3 coding DNA: TGTGCCATCAGTGGAGGCAGGGGGACGGATGGCTACACCTTC.

This clone showed up just a few times. This sequence joins TRBV4-2 and TRBJ2-7; the D gene is possibly TRBD2 (5 bases). The CDR3 loop spans 16 amino acids. The germline V gene encodes CDR1 LGHNA and CDR2 YNFKEQ. V lost 0 bases, J lost 0 bases, and 12 bases lay in between. CDR3 amino acids: CASSQDPRGFSYEQYF. Written as DNA, the CDR3 is TGTGCCAGCAGCCAAGATCCTAGAGGGTTCTCCTACGAGCAGTACTTC.

The rearrangement joins TRBV27 to TRBJ2-1, with 7 bases fitting TRBD1. This CDR3 has 13 residues. Germline assignment: CDR1 MNHEY and CDR2 SMNVEV (reference sequence). Trimming at V came to 3 bases and at J to 9 bases, leaving 5 bases not matched to a gene. The CDR3 loop is CASSFPTGTEQFF. The CDR3 DNA follows: TGTGCCAGCAGTTTTCCGACAGGGACTGAGCAGTTCTTC.

This rearrangement joins TRBV20-1 to TRBJ1-5; D is perhaps TRBD1 (5 bases). V was clipped by 6 bases and J by 11 bases, with 14 bases between them. This CDR3 contains 11 residues. Germline V gene sequence: CDR1 DFQATT, CDR2 SNEGSKA (reference sequence). The CDR3 here is CSARVSRAQHF. CDR3 in DNA: TGCAGTGCCCGGGTCTCCAGGGCCCAGCATTTT.

The chain is built from TRBV11-2 and TRBJ2-7; 8 positions match TRBD2. Germline CDR1 reads SGHAT; CDR2 reads FQNNGV. The ends lost 10 bases at V and 2 bases at J; junction bases unmatched: 4. The CDR3 has 12 amino acids. CDR3 sequence: CATLTSAYEQYF. The CDR3 region has the DNA TGTGCCACCCTGACTAGCGCCTACGAGCAGTACTTC.

The chain recombines TRBV2 with TRBJ1-1; D might be TRBD1 (6 bases). Trimming removed 5 bases at V and 5 bases at J, with 12 bases between. Per germline, CDR1 SNHLY and CDR2 FYNNEI. The CDR3 contains 13 residues. CDR3 protein: CASSQGSRTEAFF. The CDR3 DNA reads TGTGCCAGCAGTCAGGGGAGTCGGACTGAAGCTTTCTTT.

The V gene is TRBV5-1, the J gene TRBJ1-6, with 7 bases lining up with TRBD1. CDR1 and CDR2 from the germline V gene are SGHRS and YFSETQ. V gave up 3 bases and J gave up 0 bases; unmatched junction bases: 3. The length of the CDR3 is 16 residues. CDR3 protein: CASSSQGSSYNSPLHF. In DNA form, the CDR3 reads TGCGCCAGCAGCTCACAGGGGAGCTCCTATAATTCACCCCTCCACTTT.

This rearrangement joins TRBV5-1 to TRBJ2-7; maybe TRBD1 (6 bases). V was shortened by 4 bases and J by 0 bases, with 11 bases between the two germline ends. Germline assignment: CDR1 SGHRS and CDR2 YFSETQ. The CDR3 runs to 14 residues. The DNA for the CDR3 is TGCGCCAGCAGCCCCGGACAGACCTCCTACGAGCAGTACTTC. It codes for CASSPGQTSYEQYF.

V gene TRBV2 combines with J gene TRBJ2-2; perhaps TRBD1 as D (5 bases). The V gene's germline CDR1 is SNHLY and CDR2 FYNNEI. CDR3 length: 15 residues. V dropped 6 bases and J dropped 1 base, with 12 bases sitting between them. The CDR3 DNA reads as TGTGCCAGCAGGCCCAGGGATGTGAACACCGGGGAGCTGTTTTTT. Translating gives CASRPRDVNTGELFF.

This chain links TRBV27 with TRBJ2-3; the D gene is possibly TRBD2 (6 bases). CDR3 size: 12 residues. Germline CDR1 is MNHEY and CDR2 is SMNVEV (reference sequence). V was clipped by 10 bases and J by 4 bases, with 12 bases between them. The CDR3 DNA sequence: TGTGCCACCGGCTGGGGGGCAGATACGCAGTATTTT. Translating gives CATGWGADTQYF.

This chain links TRBV5-1 with TRBJ2-5, with TRBD2 matching 9 bases. CDR3 length equals 15 residues. The V gene end was trimmed by 2 bases and the J gene end by 4 bases; junction bases not matched to a gene: 6. Per the germline V gene, CDR1 is SGHRS and CDR2 is YFSETQ. CDR3 in amino acids: CASSFLGLAPETQYF. The CDR3 coding sequence is TGCGCCAGCAGCTTCCTCGGACTAGCGCCAGAGACCCAGTACTTC.

The V and J genes are TRBV7-9 and TRBJ2-1; 11 nucleotides line up with TRBD1. Germline loops: CDR1 SEHNR, CDR2 FQNEAQ (reference sequence). The CDR3 is made up of 17 amino acids. Trimming took 5 bases from V and 4 from J; bases not matched to a gene: 10. This CDR3 reads CASSDAGGQGAYNEQFF. The DNA of the CDR3 is TGTGCCAGCAGCGACGCCGGAGGACAGGGGGCGTACAATGAGCAGTTCTTC.

The table lists this clone with a few counts. Other DNA sequences of this sample code for an identical CDR3. The J gene is TRBJ2-7, the V gene TRBV6-5; 10 bases are a match to TRBD1. The V and J ends lost 6 bases and 5 bases, in that order; junction bases with no gene match: 7. The CDR3 is 14 amino acids. Germline V gives CDR1 MNHEY, CDR2 SVGAGI. CDR3 in amino acids: CASSHRDRGDEQYF. The CDR3 region has the DNA TGTGCCAGCAGCCACCGGGACAGGGGCGACGAGCAGTACTTC.

This sequence joins TRBV6-4 and TRBJ2-1, with TRBD2 matching 11 bases. From germline, CDR1 is MRHNA and CDR2 SNTAGT. Unmatched junction bases numbered 4, after V lost 6 bases and J lost 3 bases. CDR3 length equals 15 residues. For the CDR3, the DNA is TGTGCCAGCAGCAAGACTAGCGGGGACTACAATGAGCAGTTCTTC. This codes for CASSKTSGDYNEQFF.

The chain carries TRBV7-3 and TRBJ2-3; D possibly corresponds to TRBD1 (5 bases). The CDR3 loop spans 15 amino acids. Per the germline V gene, CDR1 is SGHTA and CDR2 is FQGTGA. The V and J ends lost 4 bases and 2 bases respectively, with 13 bases between them. CDR3 coding DNA: TGTGCCAGCAGCTCAAAGGGGCAGGTCACAGATACGCAGTATTTT. This gives the protein CASSSKGQVTDTQYF.

CDR3 amino acids: CASSAGQGNYGYTF. The DNA of the CDR3 is TGTGCCAGCAGTGCTGGACAGGGGAACTATGGCTACACCTTC. The chain joins TRBV6-5 to TRBJ1-2; TRBD1 matches 9 bases. CDR1 and CDR2 (germline): MNHEY, SVGAGI. V shed 5 bases, J shed 2 bases, and the junction held 3 bases outside the gene matches. The CDR3 loop spans 14 amino acids.

The genes are TRBV10-2 and TRBJ2-3; 11 bases align to TRBD2. Germline loops: CDR1 WSHSY, CDR2 SAAADI. Losses at the gene ends were 7 bases for V and 5 bases for J; bases not matched to a gene: 11. This CDR3 comprises 16 residues. The CDR3 DNA reads TGCGCCAGCACCTCCGAGACTAGCGGGGTGGGAGATACGCAGTATTTT. Translating gives CASTSETSGVGDTQYF.

The V call is TRBV7-9, the J call TRBJ2-7; D is unclear. V gave up 2 bases and J gave up 6 bases, with 8 bases separating them. This CDR3 contains 12 residues. The germline gives CDR1 SEHNR, CDR2 FQNEAQ (reference sequence). The CDR3 spells CASSLTGFEQYF. CDR3 sequence (DNA): TGTGCCAGCAGCTTAACGGGTTTCGAGCAGTACTTC. Full variable domain (remainder filled in from reference TRBV7-9 and TRBJ2-7): DTGVSQNPRHKITKRGQNVTFRCDPISEHNRLYWYRQTLGQGPEFLTYFQNEAQLEKSRLLSDRFSAERPKGSFSTLEIQRTEQGDSAMYLCASSLTGFEQYFGPGTRLTVT.

This clone was counted only a few times. Other DNA variants within this sample encode the same CDR3. The CDR3 nucleotides read TGTGCCAGCAGCCCCCGGGGCAATCAGCCCCAGCATTTT. Protein product: CASSPRGNQPQHF. The chain has TRBV7-2 and TRBJ1-5; D remains ambiguous. V was clipped by 5 bases and J by 2 bases, with 7 bases between them. The CDR3 sequence is 13 residues long. The germline CDR1 and CDR2 sequences are SGHTA and FQGNSA.

The chain is built from TRBV19 and TRBJ2-1; TRBD1 aligns across 11 bases. The trim removed 4 bases at V and 3 bases at J, leaving 5 bases unmatched. Germline V CDR1 and CDR2: LNHDA, SQIVND (reference sequence). This CDR3 region has 16 residues. The CDR3, as DNA: TGTGCCAGTAGTACGGGACAGGGGGGCAACTACAATGAGCAGTTCTTC. It codes for CASSTGQGGNYNEQFF. The full variable domain, rest sourced from reference TRBV19 and TRBJ2-1, is DGGITQSPKYLFRKEGQNVTLSCEQNLNHDAMYWYRQDPGQGLRLIYYSQIVNDFQKGDIAEGYSVSREKKESFPLTVTSAQKNPTAFYLCASSTGQGGNYNEQFFGPGTRLTVL.

The rearrangement joins TRBV28 to TRBJ2-4; TRBD1 matches 7 bases. The CDR3 runs to 20 residues. J was trimmed by 4 bases and V by 9 bases; bases with no gene match: 27. Per the germline V gene, CDR1 is MDHEN and CDR2 is SYDVKM. In DNA, the CDR3 is TGTGCCAGGACAGGGACCCTGAGCCTACCCGACAGAGGAAGGAAAAACATTCAGTACTTC. This encodes CARTGTLSLPDRGRKNIQYF.

The CDR3 DNA reads as TGCGCCAGCAGCTTGGATGGTTTGAGCTCCTATAATTCACCCCTCCACTTT. This sequence encodes CASSLDGLSSYNSPLHF. The rearrangement joins TRBV5-1 to TRBJ1-6; D unclear. V was pared by 0 bases and J by 0 bases, with 10 bases between. The V gene's germline CDR1 is SGHRS and CDR2 YFSETQ. This CDR3 region has 17 residues.

The V and J genes are TRBV18 and TRBJ2-7, with 10 bases matching TRBD1. CDR1 is KGHSH, CDR2 LQKENI, per germline. This CDR3 contains 13 residues. Germline trimming cut 6 bases from V and 6 bases from J; bases unmatched to any gene: 5. CDR3 sequence reads: CASSLGDRGEQYF. The CDR3 DNA is TGTGCCAGCTCCCTGGGGGACAGGGGCGAGCAGTACTTC.